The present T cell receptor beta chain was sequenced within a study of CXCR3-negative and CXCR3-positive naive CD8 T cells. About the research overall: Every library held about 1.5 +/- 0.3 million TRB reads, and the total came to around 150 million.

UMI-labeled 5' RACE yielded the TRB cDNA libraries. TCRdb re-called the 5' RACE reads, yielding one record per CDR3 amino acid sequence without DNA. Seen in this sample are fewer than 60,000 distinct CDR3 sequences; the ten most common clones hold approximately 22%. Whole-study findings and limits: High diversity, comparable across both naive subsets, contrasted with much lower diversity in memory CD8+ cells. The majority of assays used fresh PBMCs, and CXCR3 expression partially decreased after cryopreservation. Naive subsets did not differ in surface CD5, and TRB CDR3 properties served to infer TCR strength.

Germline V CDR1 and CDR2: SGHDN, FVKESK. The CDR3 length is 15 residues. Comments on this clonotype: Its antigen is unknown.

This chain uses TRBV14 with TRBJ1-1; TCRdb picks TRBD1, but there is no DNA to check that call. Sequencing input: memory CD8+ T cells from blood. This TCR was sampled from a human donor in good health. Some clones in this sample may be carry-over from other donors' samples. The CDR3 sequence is CASSQDEGLNTEAFF.